This TCR beta chain was observed in a study of blood T cell repertoires in COVID-19. Study at large: Acute-phase and convalescent COVID-19 samples originated in the United States, Italy and Spain. PBMCs, B-cell-depleted T cells, or T cells were the source of the cDNA or gDNA that made up the material.

This clone appeared once. In the source study's methods: Estimates of nucleated cell counts were drawn from the amplification of reference gene primers. The repertoire was sequenced with immunoSEQ multiplex PCR; TCRdb's copy has only in-frame clones and lacks some. The V and J calls and clone size come from that table; D and trimming were worked out from the DNA. The data show 150,000 to 200,000 clones, around 87% seen once. Germline V gene data show CDR1 as LGHNA and CDR2 as YNFKEQ. There are 16 residues in the CDR3. V was pared by 1 base and J by 7 bases, with 19 bases between. This receptor was obtained from a man in his forties with active or convalescent COVID-19. This chain links TRBV4-2 with TRBJ1-1, with D perhaps TRBD1 (5 bases). Material: peripheral blood. Here the CDR3 reads CASSQGTGALGGEAFF. As DNA, the CDR3 is TGTGCCAGCAGCCAAGGAACAGGAGCCCTGGGGGGTGAAGCTTTCTTT.